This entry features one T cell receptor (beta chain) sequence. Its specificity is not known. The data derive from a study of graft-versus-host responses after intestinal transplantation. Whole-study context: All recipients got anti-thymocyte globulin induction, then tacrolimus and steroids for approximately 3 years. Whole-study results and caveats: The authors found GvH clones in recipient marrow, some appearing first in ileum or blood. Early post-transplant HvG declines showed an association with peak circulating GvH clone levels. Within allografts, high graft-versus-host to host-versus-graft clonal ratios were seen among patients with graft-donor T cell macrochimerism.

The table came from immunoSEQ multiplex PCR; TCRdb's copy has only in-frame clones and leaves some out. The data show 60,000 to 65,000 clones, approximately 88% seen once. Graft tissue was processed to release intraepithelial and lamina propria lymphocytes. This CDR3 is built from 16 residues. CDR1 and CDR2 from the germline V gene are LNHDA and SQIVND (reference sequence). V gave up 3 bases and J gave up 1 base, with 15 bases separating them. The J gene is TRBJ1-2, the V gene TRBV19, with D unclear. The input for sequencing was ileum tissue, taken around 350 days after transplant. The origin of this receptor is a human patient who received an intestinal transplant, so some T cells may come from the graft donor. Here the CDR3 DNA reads TGTGCCAGTAGTATCGACGGCGCCGGCTATAACTATGGCTACACCTTC. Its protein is CASSIDGAGYNYGYTF. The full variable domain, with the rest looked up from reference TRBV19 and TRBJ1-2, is DGGITQSPKYLFRKEGQNVTLSCEQNLNHDAMYWYRQDPGQGLRLIYYSQIVNDFQKGDIAEGYSVSREKKESFPLTVTSAQKNPTAFYLCASSIDGAGYNYGYTFGSGTRLTVV.